The 8 T cell receptor beta chains listed next were all sequenced from one sample in a study of shared clonotypes between healthy human individuals. Selected positively for CCR7 and CD45RO-negative, naive CD8 cells excluded terminally differentiated effector memory CD45RA+ cells. Some clones are missing from TCRdb's copy, which holds only in-frame ones; the method was immunoSEQ multiplex PCR. This repertoire shows approximately 650,000 clones, around 95% found once; its top ten account for 0.1% to 0.11%. Sequencing input: naive CD8+ T cells sorted from blood. All receptors derive from a woman between 25 and 40 years old in good health.

The gene calls are TRBV28 and TRBJ2-3; TRBD1 might be the D (5 bases). This CDR3 spans 16 amino acids. Germline lookup yields CDR1 MDHEN and CDR2 SYDVKM. Trimming cost V 5 bases and J 1 base, with 16 bases left between them. CDR3 sequence reads: CASSPLPTARTDTQYF. DNA of the CDR3: TGTGCCAGCAGTCCCCTCCCGACAGCGCGCACAGATACGCAGTATTTT.

The CDR3 DNA is TGTGCCAGCAGGATGGGGCCGTACACTGAAGCTTTCTTT. This translates into CASRMGPYTEAFF. The J gene is TRBJ1-1, the V gene TRBV28; tentative D call: TRBD1 (5 bases). The CDR3 totals 13 residues. Germline V gene lookup returns CDR1 MDHEN and CDR2 SYDVKM. Trimming left V 6 bases short and J 3 bases short, with 11 bases between.

The chain links TRBV15 to TRBJ2-2, with no clear D. The CDR3 loop spans 13 amino acids. V lost 3 bases to trimming and J lost 5 bases, with 7 bases between them. Looked up from germline, CDR1 is LNHNV and CDR2 is YYDKDF (reference sequence). This CDR3 reads CATSSLKTGELFF. Written as DNA, the CDR3 is TGTGCCACCAGCAGTCTCAAGACCGGGGAGCTGTTTTTT.

With regard to this clone: The same CDR3 is also encoded by other DNA sequences in this sample. The chain recombines TRBV27 with TRBJ2-7; perhaps TRBD1 as D (5 bases). The CDR3 consists of 12 residues. CDR1 is MNHEY, CDR2 SMNVEV, per germline (reference sequence). Trimming left V 6 bases short and J 3 bases short, with 9 bases between. The CDR3 loop reads CASSITGYEQYF. The CDR3 DNA follows: TGTGCCAGCAGCATAACAGGCTACGAGCAGTACTTC.

The rearrangement links TRBV5-1 to TRBJ2-2; D is uncertain. V was trimmed by 3 bases and J by 4 bases, leaving 16 bases between them. This CDR3 has 16 residues. CDR1 is SGHRS, CDR2 YFSETQ, per germline. This CDR3 is CASSCTEPRGTGELFF. The CDR3 bases are TGCGCCAGCAGCTGTACAGAACCTCGAGGCACCGGGGAGCTGTTTTTT.

This chain connects TRBV15 to TRBJ2-3; TRBD2 matches 10 bases. Germline V gives CDR1 LNHNV, CDR2 YYDKDF (reference sequence). V was pared by 8 bases and J by 1 base, with 15 bases of the junction left unmatched. This CDR3 region has 18 residues. CDR3 sequence reads: CATYNGATSGTGTDTQYF. CDR3 bases: TGTGCCACCTACAATGGCGCCACTAGCGGGACTGGCACAGATACGCAGTATTTT. Full variable domain (outside the CDR3, taken from reference TRBV15 and TRBJ2-3): DAMVIQNPRYQVTQFGKPVTLSCSQTLNHNVMYWYQQKSSQAPKLLFHYYDKDFNNEADTPDNFQSRRPNTSFCFLDIRSPGLGDTAMYLCATYNGATSGTGTDTQYFGPGTRLTVL.

The chain recombines TRBV19 with TRBJ2-1; D possibly corresponds to TRBD1 (5 bases). CDR1 is LNHDA, CDR2 SQIVND, per germline (reference sequence). CDR3 length: 16 amino acids. V lost 3 bases to trimming and J lost 4 bases, with 16 bases between them. The CDR3 is CASSIPTRVNYNEQFF. As DNA, the CDR3 is TGTGCCAGTAGTATCCCAACCAGGGTAAATTACAATGAGCAGTTCTTC. The entire variable domain, with the rest obtained from reference TRBV19 and TRBJ2-1, is as follows: DGGITQSPKYLFRKEGQNVTLSCEQNLNHDAMYWYRQDPGQGLRLIYYSQIVNDFQKGDIAEGYSVSREKKESFPLTVTSAQKNPTAFYLCASSIPTRVNYNEQFFGPGTRLTVL.

The rearrangement uses TRBV28 and TRBJ2-2, with unresolved D. Germline V gene lookup returns CDR1 MDHEN and CDR2 SYDVKM. The length of the CDR3 is 12 residues. V gave up 3 bases and J gave up 6 bases, with 5 bases separating them. The CDR3 loop reads CASSFWAGELFF. CDR3 in DNA: TGTGCCAGCAGTTTCTGGGCCGGGGAGCTGTTTTTT.